This TCR beta chain was profiled in a study of identical twins. This clonotype was seen a handful of times. V was pared by 6 bases and J by 1 base, with 15 bases between. CDR3 size: 15 residues. In germline, CDR1 is MNHNS, CDR2 SASEGT. TCRdb reanalysed the 5' RACE reads using MiXCR and keeps one entry per CDR3 protein. Of 400,000 to 550,000 distinct CDR3 sequences listed, 20% to 30% are singletons. Another study also made use of these data, one on T cells expressing NK-cell markers. That work states: In about six donors, dominant NKG2C+ clonotypes were roughly 1.0-7.5% of CD8+ T cells.

The receptor comes from a woman younger than 30 in good health. The sample consisted of CD4+ T cells sorted from blood. V usage is TRBV6-1 and J usage is TRBJ1-1; D is unresolved. The CDR3 here is CASRDAKPTNTEAFF. DNA of the CDR3: TGTGCCAGCAGGGATGCCAAACCTACGAACACTGAAGCTTTCTTT.